One and the same sample provided the 19 T cell receptor beta chains below, sequenced in a study of blood T cell repertoires in COVID-19. Sequencing used immunoSEQ multiplex PCR; TCRdb keeps in-frame clones, though not all of them. The profile shows approximately 290,000 clones, roughly 89% of them singletons. The material sequenced was peripheral blood. These receptors originate from a woman in her 30s with COVID-19, enrolled during active disease.

The gene calls are TRBV11-2 and TRBJ2-1, with a possible D match to TRBD1 (7 bases). Germline loops: CDR1 SGHAT, CDR2 FQNNGV. CDR3 length: 14 amino acids. V was cut by 6 bases and J by 9 bases, with 18 bases left in between. Here the CDR3 DNA reads TGTGCCAGCAGTCCGGGATGGGGGGACAGTGAGCAGTTCTTC. Translated, it gives CASSPGWGDSEQFF.

This chain uses TRBV21-1 with TRBJ2-7; no check of the table's D call, TRBD1, against the DNA was made. TRBV21-1 is a listed pseudogene. The CDR3 is made up of 14 amino acids. The CDR3 protein is CASSKGQGIHEQYF. In nucleotides, the CDR3 is TGTGCCAGCAGCAAGGGGCAGGGAATCCACGAGCAGTACTTC.

The rearrangement uses TRBV6-1 and TRBJ2-3; TRBD2 aligns across 9 bases. The CDR3 extends over 17 amino acids. Germline V gives CDR1 MNHNS, CDR2 SASEGT. V shed 0 bases and J 3 bases; nucleotides not matched to a gene: 7. In DNA, the CDR3 is TGTGCCAGCAGTGAAGCCCCCCCGGGACTAGCAACAGATACGCAGTATTTT. Encoded protein: CASSEAPPGLATDTQYF.

This sequence joins TRBV7-9 and TRBJ2-2; 8 bases are a match to TRBD1. Looked up from germline, CDR1 is SEHNR and CDR2 is FQNEAQ (reference sequence). This CDR3 has 19 amino acids. J was trimmed by 0 bases and V by 4 bases; bases with no gene match: 13. The CDR3 loop is CASSSSGTGINSNTGELFF. CDR3 in DNA: TGTGCCAGCAGCTCGTCCGGGACAGGAATAAATTCGAACACCGGGGAGCTGTTTTTT.

The rearrangement joins TRBV11-2 to TRBJ2-6; a possible D gene is TRBD1 (5 bases). The CDR3 length is 17 residues. V lost 7 bases and J 4 bases, leaving 20 bases between the germline ends. CDR1 SGHAT and CDR2 FQNNGV come from the germline V gene. This CDR3 is CASTQGPLNLGANVLTF. In DNA form, the CDR3 reads TGTGCCAGCACCCAGGGCCCCCTAAATCTCGGGGCCAACGTCCTGACTTTC. The full variable domain, with the rest looked up from reference TRBV11-2 and TRBJ2-6, is EAGVAQSPRYKIIEKRQSVAFWCNPISGHATLYWYQQILGQGPKLLIQFQNNGVVDDSQLPKDRFSAERLKGVDSTLKIQPAKLEDSAVYLCASTQGPLNLGANVLTFGAGSRLTVL.

The chain has TRBV9 and TRBJ1-2; D is possibly TRBD1 (6 bases). V lost 5 bases and J 3 bases, leaving 8 bases between the germline ends. Germline lookup yields CDR1 SGDLS and CDR2 YYNGEE. The CDR3 covers 12 residues. The CDR3 sequence is CASRDRYYGYTF. Here the CDR3 DNA reads TGTGCCAGCAGGGACAGATACTATGGCTACACCTTC.

The J gene is TRBJ1-2, the V gene TRBV5-1; D unresolved. V lost 4 bases and J 2 bases, leaving 15 bases between the germline ends. The CDR3 has 15 residues. Germline V gives CDR1 SGHRS, CDR2 YFSETQ. CDR3 nucleotide sequence: TGCGCCAGCAGCCCCATTTCACTGATAAACTATGGCTACACCTTC. This translates into CASSPISLINYGYTF.

The rearrangement links TRBV14 to TRBJ2-7; D gene unclear. The CDR3 has 14 amino acids. V lost 4 bases to trimming and J lost 0 bases, with 10 bases between them. Germline CDR1 SGHDN, CDR2 FVKESK. The CDR3 region has the DNA TGTGCCAGCAGCCCGTTTTATCCCTCCTACGAGCAGTACTTC. This codes for CASSPFYPSYEQYF.

CDR3 nucleotides: TGCGCCACGCAGACACCGGGACTGACAGTGTACGAGCAGTACTTC. Translated: CATQTPGLTVYEQYF. This chain joins TRBV10-2 and TRBJ2-7; possible D gene TRBD2, 6 bases. Trimming removed 10 bases at V and 4 bases at J, with 23 bases between. The CDR3 is 15 amino acids. CDR1 is WSHSY and CDR2 is SAAADI in the germline V gene.

V gene TRBV6-5 combines with J gene TRBJ2-5; weak D call: TRBD1 (6 bases). Germline V gives CDR1 MNHEY, CDR2 SVGAGI. The CDR3 sequence is 14 residues long. V lost 6 bases to trimming and J lost 4 bases, with 15 bases between them. CDR3 DNA: TGTGCCAGCAGCCGATCAGGGGCCGCAGAGACCCAGTACTTC. The encoded protein is CASSRSGAAETQYF.

The chain links TRBV28 to TRBJ2-1, with TRBD2 matching over 8 bases. The CDR3 sequence is 15 residues long. Germline assignment: CDR1 MDHEN and CDR2 SYDVKM. V dropped 6 bases and J dropped 0; count of bases not matched to a gene: 4. CDR3 sequence reads: CASSRAGASYNEQFF. The CDR3 DNA follows: TGTGCCAGCAGCCGAGCGGGGGCCTCCTACAATGAGCAGTTCTTC.

The chain joins TRBV19 to TRBJ1-6, with no clear D. Germline assignment: CDR1 LNHDA and CDR2 SQIVND (reference sequence). Deletions cut 9 bases from V and 5 bases from J, with 17 bases between. The CDR3 covers 15 residues. CDR3 region: CASDEAGIHNSPLHF. DNA for the CDR3: TGTGCCAGCGACGAGGCCGGCATCCATAATTCACCCCTCCACTTT.

The rearrangement uses TRBV29-1 and TRBJ2-6; 12 nucleotides match TRBD1. The germline CDR1 and CDR2 sequences are SQVTM and ANQGSEA. Unmatched junction bases numbered 9, after V lost 6 bases and J lost 0 bases. CDR3 size: 18 residues. The CDR3 spells CSVQGGDRGHSGANVLTF. The CDR3 coding sequence is TGCAGCGTACAAGGGGGGGACAGGGGGCACTCTGGGGCCAACGTCCTGACTTTC.

This clone was found once. The rearrangement uses TRBV7-7 and TRBJ2-1; the D gene is possibly TRBD2 (5 bases). In germline, CDR1 is SSHAT, CDR2 FNYEAQ (reference sequence). This CDR3 contains 13 residues. The V and J ends lost 2 bases and 4 bases respectively, with 6 bases between them. This CDR3 reads CASSLREYNEQFF. The CDR3, as DNA: TGTGCCAGCAGCTTACGGGAATACAATGAGCAGTTCTTC.

V usage is TRBV7-6 and J usage is TRBJ1-2; 7 bases map to TRBD1. The V and J ends lost 5 bases and 2 bases, in that order; junction bases with no gene match: 11. Germline-derived CDR1 and CDR2 are SGHVS and FNYEAQ. This CDR3 comprises 16 residues. The CDR3 reads CASSVKAGGLNYGYTF. The DNA of the CDR3 is TGTGCCAGCAGCGTAAAGGCAGGGGGATTAAACTATGGCTACACCTTC.

The rearrangement uses TRBV4-1 and TRBJ2-7; the D gene is possibly TRBD2 (6 bases). V lost 3 bases to trimming and J lost 0 bases, with 12 bases between them. This CDR3 is built from 15 residues. CDR1 MGHRA and CDR2 YSYEKL come from the germline V gene. The CDR3 DNA follows: TGCGCCAGCAGCCAGGGGCGGGGTAGCTCCTACGAGCAGTACTTC. Its translation is CASSQGRGSSYEQYF.

There are a few counts of this clone. The V gene is TRBV11-2, the J gene TRBJ2-1, with 8 positions matching TRBD2. Germline V lookup: CDR1 SGHAT, CDR2 FQNNGV. Trimming at V came to 5 bases and at J to 6 bases, leaving 12 bases not matched to a gene. The CDR3 sequence is 16 residues long. CDR3 region: CASSDQGTRFGNEQFF. The CDR3 nucleotides are TGTGCCAGCAGCGACCAAGGGACTAGGTTTGGCAATGAGCAGTTCTTC.

The chain is built from TRBV3-1 (or the pseudogene TRBV3-2) and TRBJ2-1, with 7 nucleotides matching TRBD1. V lost 7 bases, J lost 5 bases, and 11 bases stayed unmatched. Germline CDR1 is LGHDT and CDR2 is YNNKEL (reference sequence). This CDR3 region has 15 residues. This chain's CDR3 is CASNDLRGQNNEQFF. CDR3 DNA sequence: TGTGCCAGCAACGATCTGAGGGGGCAAAACAATGAGCAGTTCTTC.

This chain connects TRBV6-5 to TRBJ1-1; possibly TRBD1 for D (5 bases). The ends were cut back, 4 bases at V and 1 base at J, with 7 bases in the middle. The germline V gene encodes CDR1 MNHEY and CDR2 SVGAGI. The CDR3 sequence is 13 residues long. In nucleotides, the CDR3 is TGTGCCAGCAGTTTTCAGGGGAACACTGAAGCTTTCTTT. Translated: CASSFQGNTEAFF.